This is a list of T cell receptor beta chains from one sample in a study of blood T cell repertoires in COVID-19. Profiling relied on immunoSEQ multiplex PCR, and the TCRdb table lists in-frame clones only, not all of them. The repertoire has 270,000 or so clones, 89% of them found once; the top ten carry 0.94%. Sequencing was carried out using peripheral blood. The receptor source for this set is a woman aged 35 to 49 who had recovered from COVID-19. Both conserved end residues are part of each CDR3. D genes are given only for firm matches. Where a row states a size, it is once, few, many or the class of an expanded clone; other rows omit it.

d_gene: -; abundance: -; j_gene: TRBJ2-1; v_gene: TRBV4-2; CDR3aa: CASSQDRQTYNEQFF; CDR3nt: TGTGCCAGCAGCCAAGACAGGCAGACCTACAATGAGCAGTTCTTC
d_gene: TRBD2; abundance: -; j_gene: TRBJ2-2; v_gene: TRBV24-1; CDR3aa: CATSDAGLAGGTNTGELFF; CDR3nt: TGTGCCACCAGTGACGCGGGACTAGCGGGAGGAACAAACACCGGGGAGCTGTTTTTT
d_gene: TRBD1; abundance: once; j_gene: TRBJ2-7; v_gene: TRBV5-5; CDR3aa: CASSTRDRGFYEQYF; CDR3nt: TGTGCCAGCAGCACCCGGGACAGGGGTTTCTACGAGCAGTACTTC
d_gene: TRBD2; abundance: -; j_gene: TRBJ2-1; v_gene: TRBV18; CDR3aa: CASSPEGLAGGEQFF; CDR3nt: TGTGCCAGCTCACCCGAGGGACTAGCGGGGGGAGAGCAGTTCTTC
d_gene: -; abundance: -; j_gene: TRBJ2-5; v_gene: TRBV28; CDR3aa: CASSLHSTKETQYF; CDR3nt: TGTGCCAGCAGTTTGCACAGCACGAAAGAGACCCAGTACTTC
d_gene: TRBD1; abundance: many; j_gene: TRBJ2-2; v_gene: TRBV9; CDR3aa: CASSVAEPGGVNTGELFF; CDR3nt: TGTGCCAGCAGCGTAGCCGAGCCAGGGGGCGTGAACACCGGGGAGCTGTTTTTT
d_gene: -; abundance: -; j_gene: TRBJ1-1; v_gene: TRBV29-1; CDR3aa: CSVFFFEGNTEAFF; CDR3nt: TGCAGCGTTTTCTTCTTTGAGGGGAACACTGAAGCTTTCTTT
d_gene: TRBD2; abundance: -; j_gene: TRBJ2-1; v_gene: TRBV5-1; CDR3aa: CASSLLARGTYNEQFF; CDR3nt: TGCGCCAGCAGCTTGCTTGCGCGGGGGACCTACAATGAGCAGTTCTTC
d_gene: -; abundance: -; j_gene: TRBJ2-5; v_gene: TRBV11-3; CDR3aa: CASSLGLAETQYF; CDR3nt: TGTGCCAGCAGCTTAGGGCTAGCTGAGACCCAGTACTTC
d_gene: -; abundance: -; j_gene: TRBJ1-2; v_gene: TRBV12-3/TRBV12-4; CDR3aa: CASTTGSYGYTF; CDR3nt: TGTGCCAGCACCACAGGGAGCTATGGCTACACCTTC
d_gene: TRBD1; abundance: -; j_gene: TRBJ1-3; v_gene: TRBV5-1; CDR3aa: CASSSLPPGQVGNTIYF; CDR3nt: TGCGCCAGCAGCTCCCTACCGCCGGGACAGGTTGGAAACACCATATATTTT
d_gene: TRBD2; abundance: -; j_gene: TRBJ2-5; v_gene: TRBV9; CDR3aa: CASSAGSGRNGETQYF; CDR3nt: TGTGCCAGCAGCGCAGGTAGCGGGAGGAATGGGGAGACCCAGTACTTC
d_gene: TRBD1; abundance: once; j_gene: TRBJ2-1; v_gene: TRBV24-1; CDR3aa: CATSESNRDRVKNEQFF; CDR3nt: TGTGCCACCAGTGAATCCAACCGGGACAGGGTCAAGAATGAGCAGTTCTTC
d_gene: -; abundance: -; j_gene: TRBJ2-1; v_gene: TRBV6-5; CDR3aa: CASSKWAGSEGEQFF; CDR3nt: TGTGCCAGCAGCAAGTGGGCGGGTTCGGAGGGTGAGCAGTTCTTC
d_gene: -; abundance: -; j_gene: TRBJ2-5; v_gene: TRBV5-1; CDR3aa: CASSASSDPGTQYF; CDR3nt: TGCGCCAGCAGCGCCTCTAGCGACCCGGGAACCCAGTACTTC
d_gene: TRBD1; abundance: -; j_gene: TRBJ1-2; v_gene: TRBV6-5; CDR3aa: CASNPGQGNYGYTF; CDR3nt: TGTGCCAGCAACCCGGGACAGGGGAATTATGGCTACACCTTC
d_gene: TRBD1; abundance: few; j_gene: TRBJ1-5; v_gene: TRBV7-9; CDR3aa: CASSLDGTGPSHF; CDR3nt: TGTGCCAGCAGCTTAGACGGGACAGGACCTTCCCATTTT
d_gene: -; abundance: -; j_gene: TRBJ2-5; v_gene: TRBV6-5; CDR3aa: CATAGTHQETQYF; CDR3nt: TGTGCCACCGCTGGGACACACCAAGAGACCCAGTACTTC
d_gene: TRBD2; abundance: -; j_gene: TRBJ2-7; v_gene: TRBV27; CDR3aa: CASSPQGGAGGRNEQYF; CDR3nt: TGTGCCAGCAGCCCTCAGGGGGGAGCGGGAGGGCGCAACGAGCAGTACTTC
d_gene: TRBD1; abundance: -; j_gene: TRBJ2-2; v_gene: TRBV7-9; CDR3aa: CASSPGQGHTGELFF; CDR3nt: TGTGCCAGCAGCCCGGGACAGGGGCACACCGGGGAGCTGTTTTTT
d_gene: -; abundance: -; j_gene: TRBJ2-1; v_gene: TRBV15; CDR3aa: CATSRERGQTRGNEQFF; CDR3nt: TGTGCCACCAGCAGGGAAAGGGGACAGACTAGGGGGAATGAGCAGTTCTTC
d_gene: TRBD2; abundance: -; j_gene: TRBJ2-5; v_gene: TRBV5-1; CDR3aa: CASSLTSDFQETQYF; CDR3nt: TGCGCCAGCAGCTTGACTAGCGATTTCCAAGAGACCCAGTACTTC
d_gene: TRBD2; abundance: -; j_gene: TRBJ2-1; v_gene: TRBV19; CDR3aa: CASSIRGLAVFSSYNEQFF; CDR3nt: TGTGCCAGTAGTATTCGGGGTCTAGCGGTATTCAGCTCCTACAATGAGCAGTTCTTC
d_gene: -; abundance: -; j_gene: TRBJ2-7; v_gene: TRBV6-5; CDR3aa: CASSYSGQGSTYEQYF; CDR3nt: TGTGCCAGCAGTTACTCTGGGCAGGGCTCTACCTACGAGCAGTACTTC
d_gene: -; abundance: -; j_gene: TRBJ2-7; v_gene: TRBV21-1; CDR3aa: CASIGRTMEQYF; CDR3nt: TGTGCCAGCATTGGACGGACAATGGAGCAGTACTTC
d_gene: -; abundance: -; j_gene: TRBJ2-7; v_gene: TRBV5-1; CDR3aa: CASSLAANSYEQYF; CDR3nt: TGCGCCAGCAGTTTAGCGGCGAACTCCTACGAGCAGTACTTC
d_gene: -; abundance: once; j_gene: TRBJ1-5; v_gene: TRBV28; CDR3aa: CASSFRDNRNQPQHF; CDR3nt: TGTGCCAGCAGTTTTCGGGACAATCGAAATCAGCCCCAGCATTTT
d_gene: TRBD1; abundance: -; j_gene: TRBJ2-7; v_gene: TRBV30; CDR3aa: CAWSTTGYEQYF; CDR3nt: TGTGCCTGGAGTACGACAGGGTACGAGCAGTACTTC
d_gene: -; abundance: -; j_gene: TRBJ2-2; v_gene: TRBV6-5; CDR3aa: CASSYSTNTGELFF; CDR3nt: TGTGCCAGCAGTTATTCCACTAACACCGGGGAGCTGTTTTTT
d_gene: -; abundance: -; j_gene: TRBJ2-1; v_gene: TRBV19; CDR3aa: CASTRAGLATGEQFF; CDR3nt: TGTGCCAGTACACGGGCGGGCCTGGCGACGGGTGAGCAGTTCTTC
d_gene: -; abundance: -; j_gene: TRBJ1-1; v_gene: TRBV23-1; CDR3aa: CASSQSSGDTEAFF; CDR3nt: TGCGCCAGCAGTCAATCATCGGGGGACACTGAAGCTTTCTTT